Following are 15 T cell receptor beta chains from one sample sequenced in a study of blood T cells in healthy people across ages. Combining a sample-barcoded 5' primer with a J-beta primer mix, a second PCR ran for roughly 7 to 12 cycles. In TCRdb, the 5' RACE reads were re-called with MiXCR into one record per CDR3 protein. The sample consists of some 890,000 distinct CDR3 sequences, 25% to 30% of them appearing once. The same sample was also used in a study of T cells of mothers and their children.

The source material was blood. These receptors came from a woman in her thirties or forties in good health.

Only a few counts were recorded for this clonotype. This sequence joins TRBV7-2 and TRBJ1-4; D uncertain. This CDR3 spans 16 amino acids. Germline CDR1 and CDR2: SGHTA and FQGNSA. The V and J ends lost 1 base and 7 bases respectively, with 16 bases between them. The CDR3 DNA sequence: TGTGCCAGCAGCTTAGTTGGGGTCTTCGGTTCTGAAAAACTGTTTTTT. Amino acid sequence: CASSLVGVFGSEKLFF.

V usage is TRBV7-9 and J usage is TRBJ2-3; tentative D call: TRBD1 (6 bases). V was trimmed by 3 bases and J by 0 bases, leaving 16 bases between them. The germline CDR1 and CDR2 sequences are SEHNR and FQNEAQ (reference sequence). This CDR3 spans 17 amino acids. The CDR3 spells CASSFLRDTLSTDTQYF. DNA for the CDR3: TGTGCCAGCAGCTTCCTCCGGGACACCCTAAGCACAGATACGCAGTATTTT.

This clonotype showed up just a few times. V usage is TRBV12-3 or TRBV12-4 and J usage is TRBJ2-1; no reliable D call. The CDR3 extends over 12 amino acids. V was trimmed by 0 bases and J by 8 bases, leaving 5 bases between them. CDR3 sequence (DNA): TGTGCCAGCAGTTTAGCACTCTATGAGCAGTTCTTC. Its protein is CASSLALYEQFF.

This clonotype has only one observation. The rearrangement joins TRBV7-9 to TRBJ2-2; 8 nucleotides match TRBD2. The ends lost 5 bases at V and 2 bases at J; junction bases unmatched: 13. This CDR3 region has 18 residues. Germline CDR1 and CDR2: SEHNR and FQNEAQ (reference sequence). CDR3 residues: CASSLPLGAGVNTGELFF. CDR3 nucleotides: TGTGCCAGCAGCCTCCCATTAGGAGCGGGGGTTAACACCGGGGAGCTGTTTTTT.

The chain employs TRBV6-2 or TRBV6-3 and TRBJ1-1; D possibly corresponds to TRBD1 (5 bases). Germline lookup yields CDR1 MNHEY and CDR2 SVGEGT. Trimming removed 6 bases from V and 8 bases from J, with 19 bases in between. The CDR3 totals 14 residues. The CDR3 reads CASRRRSSGPEAFF. In nucleotides, the CDR3 is TGTGCCAGCAGACGACGGAGCTCAGGGCCAGAAGCTTTCTTT.

This clonotype was counted between two and nine times. The rearrangement links TRBV7-2 to TRBJ1-6, with 8 bases fitting TRBD1. The junction had 4 bases not matched to a gene; V was cut back by 5 bases and J by 7 bases. The CDR3 is 14 amino acids. Germline CDR1 and CDR2: SGHTA and FQGNSA. CDR3 loop: CASSLGQENSPLHF. In nucleotides, the CDR3 is TGTGCCAGCAGCCTGGGACAGGAAAATTCACCCCTCCACTTT. The whole variable domain, filled in from reference TRBV7-2 and TRBJ1-6, reads GAGVSQSPSNKVTEKGKDVELRCDPISGHTALYWYRQSLGQGLEFLIYFQGNSAPDKSGLPSDRFSAERTGGSVSTLTIQRTQQEDSAVYLCASSLGQENSPLHFGNGTRLTVT.

This clonotype was detected many times. The chain's CDR3 is CSARDRKGQVTYEQYF. The CDR3 DNA is TGCAGTGCTAGAGATAGGAAGGGACAGGTAACCTACGAGCAGTACTTC. The chain is built from TRBV20-1 and TRBJ2-7, with TRBD1 identical over 8 bases. CDR1 DFQATT and CDR2 SNEGSKA come from the germline V gene (reference sequence). The CDR3 spans 16 residues. J lost 2 bases, V lost 0 bases, and 9 bases had no gene match.

This clonotype was seen many times. The rearrangement joins TRBV4-1 to TRBJ2-7; 11 bases fit TRBD1. V was pared by 3 bases and J by 4 bases, with 8 bases of the junction left unmatched. Germline V gives CDR1 MGHRA, CDR2 YSYEKL. CDR3 length: 16 amino acids. The CDR3 DNA follows: TGCGCCAGCAGCCAGAGGACAGGGGGCCGTTGGTACGAGCAGTACTTC. Protein: CASSQRTGGRWYEQYF.

V gene TRBV28 combines with J gene TRBJ2-7, with TRBD1 identical over 8 bases. The CDR3 has 15 amino acids. Losses at the gene ends were 6 bases for V and 5 bases for J; bases not matched to a gene: 12. Germline V gene sequence: CDR1 MDHEN, CDR2 SYDVKM. CDR3 DNA sequence: TGTGCCAGCAGAGAGCAGGGGGCGTTTACCCACGAGCAGTACTTC. Translation gives CASREQGAFTHEQYF.

At least ten counts were recorded for this clonotype. J is TRBJ2-7 and V is TRBV6-6; 10 nucleotides align to TRBD2. The germline CDR1 and CDR2 sequences are MNHNY and SVGAGI (reference sequence). This CDR3 comprises 15 residues. The V gene end was trimmed by 4 bases and the J gene end by 1 base; junction bases not matched to a gene: 4. This CDR3 reads CASSLTSGRSYEQYF. The CDR3 DNA is TGTGCCAGCAGTTTGACTAGCGGGCGATCCTACGAGCAGTACTTC.

Only a few counts were recorded for this clonotype. V and J are TRBV19 and TRBJ2-7; 10 nucleotides align to TRBD1. Germline values: CDR1 LNHDA, CDR2 SQIVND (reference sequence). The CDR3 totals 15 residues. V dropped 3 bases and J dropped 5; count of bases not matched to a gene: 7. CDR3 nucleotide sequence: TGTGCCAGTAGTATGCCCGGGACAGGGGAGAACGAGCAGTACTTC. Translating gives CASSMPGTGENEQYF.

A remark on this clonotype: Germline and junction disagree at one end, which may indicate a read error. This sequence joins TRBV20-1 and TRBJ2-1; TRBD1 matches at 10 bases. Germline assignment: CDR1 DFQATT and CDR2 SNEGSKA (reference sequence). There are 16 residues in the CDR3. CDR3 amino acids: CSAAGTGEWSYNEQVF. CDR3 DNA: TGCAGTGCCGCCGGGACAGGGGAATGGTCCTACAATGAGCAGGTCTTC.

The chain is built from TRBV6-2 or TRBV6-3 and TRBJ2-2; D possibly corresponds to TRBD1 (5 bases). CDR1 MNHEY and CDR2 SVGEGT come from the germline V gene. The CDR3 loop spans 13 amino acids. V lost 6 bases and J 7 bases, leaving 12 bases between the germline ends. The CDR3 reads CASRQQEIGELFF. The CDR3 region has the DNA TGTGCCAGCAGACAACAGGAGATCGGGGAGCTGTTTTTT.

Notes on this clonotype: This clone may be a read error of a much larger clone one base away. J is TRBJ2-4 and V is TRBV11-2, with D perhaps matching TRBD1 (5 bases). The J call is uncertain, as TRBJ2-1 better fits the DNA end. This CDR3 spans 15 amino acids. Per the germline V gene, CDR1 is SGHAT and CDR2 is FQNNGV. Written as DNA, the CDR3 is TGTGCCAGCAGCTTTGTTTCAGGGTCAGGAAACATTCAGTTCTTC. Amino acid sequence: CASSFVSGSGNIQFF.

This clonotype has a count of ten or more. The chain uses TRBV6-5 and TRBJ2-7; 8 nucleotides agree with TRBD1. V was clipped by 2 bases and J by 2 bases; unmatched bases: 2. This CDR3 is built from 14 residues. Per the germline V gene, CDR1 is MNHEY and CDR2 is SVGAGI. The CDR3: CASSYEQGAYEQYF. The CDR3 region has the DNA TGTGCCAGCAGTTACGAACAGGGGGCCTACGAGCAGTACTTC.